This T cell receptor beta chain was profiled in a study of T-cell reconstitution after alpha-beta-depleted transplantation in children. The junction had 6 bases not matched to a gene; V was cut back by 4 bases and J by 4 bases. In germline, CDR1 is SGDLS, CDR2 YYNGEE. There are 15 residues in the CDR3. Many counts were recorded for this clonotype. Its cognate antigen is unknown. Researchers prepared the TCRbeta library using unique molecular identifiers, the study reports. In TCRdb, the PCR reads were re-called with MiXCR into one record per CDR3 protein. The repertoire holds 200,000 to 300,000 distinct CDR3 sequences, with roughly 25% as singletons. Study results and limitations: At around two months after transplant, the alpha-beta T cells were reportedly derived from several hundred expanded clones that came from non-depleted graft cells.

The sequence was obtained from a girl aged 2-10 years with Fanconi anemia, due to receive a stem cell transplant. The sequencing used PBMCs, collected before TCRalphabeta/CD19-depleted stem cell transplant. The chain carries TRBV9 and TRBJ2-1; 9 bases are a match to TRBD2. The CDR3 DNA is TGTGCCAGCAGCTCGAGCGGGGGGACTTACAATGAGCAGTTCTTC. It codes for CASSSSGGTYNEQFF.